This TCR beta chain was profiled in a study of blood T cells in healthy people across ages. For the second PCR, which ran for about 6 to 12 cycles, a sample-barcoded 5' primer and a J-beta primer mix were used. TCRdb recomputed calls from the 5' RACE reads with MiXCR, one row per CDR3 protein. The sample lists about 1,600,000 distinct CDR3 sequences, 42% occurring once. Findings and limits, study-wide: Researchers said unsorted PBMCs prevented a conclusive naive versus antigen-experienced comparison. The authors considered diversity estimates from one million T cells to be underestimates. In the absence of known donor CMV status, changes in expanded clonotypes were possibly confounded. Both higher diversity and more naive CD4+ cells marked long-lived donors when set against aged donors.

This clonotype was seen a few times. Antigen: not known. V trimming: 2 bases; J trimming: 5 bases; junction bases outside the gene matches: 12. Germline V gene lookup returns CDR1 MGHRA and CDR2 YSYEKL. This CDR3 comprises 17 residues. This TCR was recovered from a woman aged 18-30 years in good health. The genes are TRBV4-1 and TRBJ2-3; 8 bases line up with TRBD1. The sequencing sample was made of blood. CDR3 nucleotides: TGCGCCAGCAGCCAAATTGGGGCAGGGGGCTTGGGAGATACGCAGTATTTT. Amino acid sequence: CASSQIGAGGLGDTQYF.